Following are 25 T cell receptor beta chains from one sample sequenced in a study of tumor and adjacent non-tumor tissue in lung cancer. TCRbeta libraries were built with three rounds of nested PCR, modified from ARM-PCR. TCRdb passed the multiplex PCR reads through MiXCR, listing each CDR3 protein once. The sample contains 68,000 or so distinct CDR3 sequences, just under 60% of which appear only once. RNA was extracted from bulk tissue without any cell sorting. The specimen sequenced was lung tumor tissue. Source of these receptors: a man aged 50 to 59 with non-small cell lung cancer.

The V call is TRBV29-1, the J call TRBJ2-7, with D maybe TRBD1 (6 bases). Trimming removed 5 bases from V and 5 bases from J, with 16 bases in between. The CDR3 is made up of 13 amino acids. Germline CDR1 and CDR2: SQVTM and ANQGSEA. The CDR3 region has the DNA TGCAGCGTTCACACAGGACAGAACAACGAGCAGTACTTC. Translated: CSVHTGQNNEQYF.

The chain employs TRBV29-1 and TRBJ1-4; the D gene is possibly TRBD1 (5 bases). The CDR3 runs to 13 residues. Trimming shortened V by 6 bases and J by 1 base, and 9 bases separated the two germline ends. Germline CDR1 and CDR2: SQVTM and ANQGSEA. The CDR3: CSVPTVTNEKLFF. The CDR3 coding sequence is TGCAGCGTCCCGACAGTAACTAATGAAAAACTGTTTTTT.

In this sample, this clonotype turned up a few times. Since a much larger clone is just one base distant, this may be a read error. This chain links TRBV12-3 or TRBV12-4 with TRBJ1-1; 7 positions match TRBD1. This CDR3 region has 12 residues. CDR3: CASRYGTAEAYF. DNA of the CDR3: TGTGCCAGCAGATATGGGACAGCTGAAGCTTACTTT.

The CDR3 sequence is CASSQQQAAYNSPLHF. Here the CDR3 DNA reads TGCGCCAGCAGCCAACAACAGGCCGCTTATAATTCACCCCTCCACTTT. The rearrangement uses TRBV4-1 and TRBJ1-6, with D possibly TRBD1 on 5 matching bases. Trimming pared 2 bases from V and 4 bases from J, leaving 12 bases between. The CDR3 is made up of 16 amino acids. The germline gives CDR1 MGHRA, CDR2 YSYEKL.

This clonotype occurred once. It may be a read error: a sequence one base away is much more abundant. V and J are TRBV6-5 and TRBJ2-5; weak D call: TRBD2 (6 bases). The CDR3 is 16 amino acids. Germline values: CDR1 MNHEY, CDR2 SVGAGI. For the CDR3, the DNA is TGTGCCAGCAGTTACGGCCCCATGCGGGGCCAAGATACCCAGTACTTC. Translating gives CASSYGPMRGQDTQYF.

Notes on this clonotype: The conserved phenylalanine or tryptophan normally closing the CDR3 is absent here, so this likely arose from a read error. The chain has TRBV11-3 and TRBJ2-3; 13 bases fit TRBD2. Trimming cost V 1 base and J 10 bases; bases outside gene matches: 8. This CDR3 comprises 16 residues. Germline V lookup: CDR1 SGHNT, CDR2 YENEEA. The CDR3 sequence is CASSLGTSGRGDAQYL. The CDR3 nucleotides are TGTGCCAGCAGCTTAGGGACTAGCGGGAGAGGCGATGCGCAGTATTTA.

This sequence joins TRBV4-1 and TRBJ1-2; D gene uncertain. Germline V lookup: CDR1 MGHRA, CDR2 YSYEKL. V was pared by 3 bases and J by 2 bases, with 10 bases between. The CDR3 sequence is 14 residues long. The CDR3 DNA is TGCGCCAGCAGCCATGAAATACGGAACTATGGCTACACCTTC. It is translated as CASSHEIRNYGYTF.

This clonotype was picked up many times. The chain is built from TRBV6-5 and TRBJ1-1; D may be TRBD1 (5 bases). This CDR3 is 16 amino acids long. With 6 bases removed from V and 0 bases from J, the gap between germline ends came to 17 bases. CDR1 and CDR2 (germline): MNHEY, SVGAGI. This chain's CDR3 is CASRPRQPYMNTEAFF. The CDR3, as DNA: TGTGCCAGCAGGCCCCGACAGCCCTACATGAACACTGAAGCTTTCTTT.

This clonotype was recorded a few times. This could be a read error, since a much larger clone is one nucleotide away. The chain combines TRBV29-1 with TRBJ2-7, with TRBD1 matching over 7 bases. The CDR3 extends over 11 amino acids. Trimming took 6 bases from V and 5 from J; bases not matched to a gene: 4. Per the germline V gene, CDR1 is SQVTM and CDR2 is ANQGSEA. CDR3 bases: TGCAGCGTCGGGGACAGCCACGAGCAGTACTTC. It translates to CSVGDSHEQYF.

Comment on this clonotype: A junction boundary mismatches the germline segment, possibly from a read error. J is TRBJ1-5 and V is TRBV28; D is ambiguous. The germline V gene has CDR1 MDHEN and CDR2 SYDVKM. The length of the CDR3 is 15 residues. This CDR3 reads CASSFETQSNQPKHF. The CDR3 DNA reads as TGTGCCAGCAGTTTTGAGACTCAAAGCAATCAGCCCAAGCATTTT.

About this clonotype itself: One end of the junction varies from germline; a read error may be responsible. This chain uses TRBV10-3 with TRBJ2-2, with D tentatively TRBD2 (6 bases). The germline V gene encodes CDR1 ENHRY and CDR2 SYGVKD. The CDR3 length is 15 residues. The CDR3 spells CAISGGKGMSGGLFF. In DNA form, the CDR3 reads TGTGCCATCAGTGGAGGGAAGGGTATGTCCGGGGGGCTGTTTTTT.

This clonotype was seen many times. This chain links TRBV12-3 or TRBV12-4 with TRBJ1-2; 8 bases align to TRBD1. V was clipped by 5 bases and J by 1 base; unmatched bases: 6. This CDR3 has 15 amino acids. The CDR3: CASSRTGNYNYGYTF. CDR3 in DNA: TGTGCCAGCAGTCGGACAGGGAACTATAACTATGGCTACACCTTC.

About this clonotype: Germline and junction disagree at one end, which may indicate a read error. The rearrangement joins TRBV6-1 to TRBJ2-2; 7 nucleotides align to TRBD1. The CDR3 is 15 amino acids. Germline lookup yields CDR1 MNHNS and CDR2 SASEGT. CDR3 region: CVSSRQGINTGDLFF. The CDR3 DNA is TGTGTCAGCAGCCGACAGGGAATCAACACCGGGGACCTGTTTTTT.

The genes are TRBV5-4 and TRBJ1-1; D is perhaps TRBD1 (5 bases). Germline V gene lookup returns CDR1 SGHNT and CDR2 YYREEE (reference sequence). The CDR3 loop spans 15 amino acids. CDR3 bases: TGTGTCAACAGCTTGGACCCAGCAGGGCTGCCTGAAGCTTTCTTT. This gives the protein CVNSLDPAGLPEAFF.

V gene TRBV5-4 combines with J gene TRBJ2-7, with TRBD1 identical over 11 bases. CDR1 is SGHNT and CDR2 is YYREEE in the germline V gene (reference sequence). The trim removed 4 bases at V and 2 bases at J, leaving 5 bases unmatched. This CDR3 comprises 15 residues. CDR3 region: CASSPGQGAAYEQYF. The CDR3 nucleotides read TGTGCCAGCAGCCCCGGACAGGGGGCCGCCTACGAGCAGTACTTC.

This clonotype showed up just a few times. This may stem from a read error, because a much larger clone lies one nucleotide away. The chain carries TRBV4-1 and TRBJ2-1, with D tentatively TRBD1 (6 bases). The CDR3 length is 15 residues. Germline CDR1 MGHRA, CDR2 YSYEKL. Trimming pared 5 bases from V and 4 bases from J, leaving 15 bases between. As DNA, the CDR3 is TGCGCCAGCAGCGACCGAGGACAGTGGTACAATGAGCAGTTCTTC. It encodes CASSDRGQWYNEQFF.

This clonotype came up a few times. CDR3: CASSHRGSGDEQFF. The CDR3 DNA sequence: TGTGCCAGCAGCCACCGCGGGAGCGGGGATGAGCAGTTCTTC. The chain combines TRBV6-4 with TRBJ2-1, with TRBD2 matching over 7 bases. Trimming cost V 6 bases and J 8 bases; bases outside gene matches: 10. The CDR3 runs to 14 residues. CDR1 is MRHNA and CDR2 is SNTAGT in the germline V gene.

This clonotype was observed at least ten times. This may stem from a read error, because a much larger clone lies one nucleotide away. The J gene is TRBJ2-1, the V gene TRBV5-5; 11 positions match TRBD2. The germline CDR1 and CDR2 sequences are SGHKS and YYEKEE (reference sequence). The CDR3 is 14 residues long. V was clipped by 3 bases and J by 13 bases; unmatched bases: 9. For the CDR3, the DNA is TGTGCCAGCAGCTCATCCGAGACTAGCGGGACCCAGTTCTTC. It codes for CASSSSETSGTQFF.

To note about this clonotype: It may be a read error: a sequence one base away is much more abundant. The genes are TRBV2 and TRBJ2-1; 13 bases agree with TRBD2. Germline loops: CDR1 SNHLY, CDR2 FYNNEI. The CDR3 runs to 15 residues. The chain's CDR3 is CASSALAGGPNERFF. CDR3 coding DNA: TGTGCCAGCAGCGCACTAGCGGGAGGGCCCAATGAGCGGTTCTTC.

This clonotype was seen a handful of times. This sequence may be a read error, since a much larger clone differs from it by one base. The J gene is TRBJ2-7, the V gene TRBV14; weak D call: TRBD2 (6 bases). CDR1 and CDR2 (germline): SGHDN, FVKESK. V dropped 1 base and J dropped 0 bases, with 10 bases sitting between them. CDR3 length: 15 residues. The CDR3 spells CASSQGAGNSYEQYF. The CDR3 DNA is TGTGCCAGCAGCCAAGGGGCGGGAAACTCCTACGAGCAGTACTTC.

Details on this clonotype: The junction differs from germline at one of its ends, possibly a read error. The J gene is TRBJ2-7, the V gene TRBV11-1, with TRBD2 as a possible D gene (5 bases). The length of the CDR3 is 14 residues. Germline V gives CDR1 SGHAT, CDR2 FQDESV (reference sequence). CDR3 loop: CASSLALRYYEQYF. CDR3 DNA: TGCGCTAGCAGCTTAGCGCTTAGGTACTACGAGCAGTACTTC.

The rearrangement uses TRBV4-1 and TRBJ2-7; D is possibly TRBD2 (6 bases). From germline, CDR1 is MGHRA and CDR2 YSYEKL. CDR3 length equals 15 residues. CDR3 amino acids: CAGSQDPSAGYEQYF. Here the CDR3 DNA reads TGCGCAGGCAGCCAAGATCCTAGCGCGGGATACGAGCAGTACTTC.

Comment on this clonotype: Sequence at one end of the junction differs from germline and may be a read error. The chain couples TRBV11-1 to TRBJ2-1; weak D call: TRBD2 (6 bases). Germline V CDR1 and CDR2: SGHAT, FQDESV (reference sequence). This CDR3 contains 16 residues. CDR3 loop: CASSSRGGGSYNVQFF. DNA of the CDR3: TGTGCCAGCAGCTCCCGGGGAGGAGGCTCATACAATGTGCAGTTCTTC.

With regard to this clonotype: The germline gene is not matched at one end of the junction; a read error may be the cause. The rearrangement joins TRBV6-6 to TRBJ2-1; D perhaps matches TRBD1 (5 bases). CDR1 MNHNY and CDR2 SVGAGI come from the germline V gene (reference sequence). CDR3 length equals 15 residues. The chain's CDR3 is CASSSLQGGDNELFF. The CDR3 DNA reads TGTGCCAGTAGTTCCCTCCAGGGCGGAGACAATGAGCTGTTCTTC.

This clonotype has a count of ten or more. The genes are TRBV13 and TRBJ2-1; D uncertain. The V end was cut by 3 bases, the J end by 6 bases, with 15 bases between. Germline-derived CDR1 and CDR2 are PRHDT and FYEKMQ (reference sequence). This CDR3 is built from 15 residues. The CDR3 DNA reads TGTGCCAGCAGCTTCGGAGACCAAAAGGCCAATGAGCAGTTCTTC. Its translation: CASSFGDQKANEQFF.